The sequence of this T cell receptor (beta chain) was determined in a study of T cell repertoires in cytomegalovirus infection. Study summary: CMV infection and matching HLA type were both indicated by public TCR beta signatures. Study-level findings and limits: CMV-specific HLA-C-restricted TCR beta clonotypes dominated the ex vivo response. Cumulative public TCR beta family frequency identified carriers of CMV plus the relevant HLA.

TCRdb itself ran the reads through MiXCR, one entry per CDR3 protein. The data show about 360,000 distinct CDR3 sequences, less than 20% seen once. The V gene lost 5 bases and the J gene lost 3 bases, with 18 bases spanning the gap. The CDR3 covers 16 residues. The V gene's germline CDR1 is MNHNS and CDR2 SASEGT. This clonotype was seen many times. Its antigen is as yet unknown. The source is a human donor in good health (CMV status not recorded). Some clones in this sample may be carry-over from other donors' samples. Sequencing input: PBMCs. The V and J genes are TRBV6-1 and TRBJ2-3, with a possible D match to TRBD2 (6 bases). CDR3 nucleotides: TGTGCCAGCAGTCCTCTAGCGAATTCTCAAACAGATACGCAGTATTTT. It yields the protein CASSPLANSQTDTQYF.